This is a list of T cell receptor beta chains from one sample in a study of Graves' ophthalmopathy and Graves' hyperthyroidism. TCRdb passed the multiplex PCR reads through MiXCR, listing each CDR3 protein once. The data hold some 520,000 distinct CDR3 sequences, with 13% to 15% observed a single time. Sequenced: blood. These receptors were taken from a woman between 25 and 40 years old with Graves' ophthalmopathy. CDR3s include the opening cysteine and the closing phenylalanine or tryptophan. Each record gives: J gene, clone size, D gene, V gene, CDR3 protein, CDR3 DNA. A D gene is named only where the DNA matches it firmly. Rows give clone size only sometimes, using once, few, many, or a class for an expanded clone.

>TRBJ1-5|many|TRBD1|TRBV28
CASSQTGGGNQPQHF
TGTGCCAGCAGTCAGACAGGGGGCGGGAATCAGCCCCAGCATTTT
>TRBJ1-2|many|-|TRBV11-2
CASSLSGIEGYTF
TGTGCCAGCAGCTTGTCAGGGATCGAGGGCTACACCTTC
>TRBJ1-2|many|-|TRBV9
CASSVSDSNYGYTF
TGTGCCAGCAGCGTATCAGACTCTAACTATGGCTACACCTTC
>TRBJ2-7|many|-|TRBV7-2
CASSLGVRRDSSTYEQYF
TGTGCCAGCAGCTTAGGGGTAAGGAGGGACAGTTCGACCTACGAGCAGTACTTC
>TRBJ1-5|many|TRBD1|TRBV6-1
CASKPRGTGVNQPQHF
TGTGCCAGCAAGCCCCGGGGCACAGGGGTGAATCAGCCCCAGCATTTT
>TRBJ2-2|many|-|TRBV15
CATSRDVTNTGELFF
TGTGCCACCAGCAGAGATGTGACTAACACCGGGGAGCTGTTTTTT
>TRBJ1-1|few|-|TRBV29-1
CSVAGFSTEAFF
TGCAGCGTTGCAGGGTTTTCCACTGAAGCTTTCTTT
>TRBJ1-1|many|TRBD1|TRBV30
CAWSVGDRVGLEAFF
TGTGCCTGGAGTGTCGGAGACAGGGTCGGGCTTGAAGCTTTCTTT
>TRBJ2-7|many|TRBD2|TRBV28
CASSSPGTRTYEQYF
TGTGCCAGCAGTTCCCCGGGGACTAGGACCTACGAGCAGTACTTC
>TRBJ1-2|many|-|TRBV20-1
CSAAAGNYGYTF
TGCAGTGCTGCAGCAGGGAACTATGGCTACACCTTC
>TRBJ2-5|few|-|TRBV5-1
CASSLAGSPTGTQYF
TGCGCCAGCAGCTTGGCCGGCAGCCCGACCGGGACCCAGTACTTC
>TRBJ1-1|many|-|TRBV18
CASSPPGRSKNTEAFF
TGTGCCAGCTCACCACCCGGCCGGTCGAAGAACACTGAAGCTTTCTTT
>TRBJ2-7|many|TRBD1|TRBV27
CASSLGDSLYEQYF
TGTGCCAGCAGTTTAGGGGACAGCCTCTACGAGCAGTACTTC
>TRBJ1-6|many|TRBD1|TRBV6-4
CASSDPGQGRSYNSPLHF
TGTGCCAGCAGTGATCCTGGACAGGGGCGTTCCTATAATTCACCCCTCCACTTT
>TRBJ2-6|-|-|TRBV12-3/TRBV12-4
CASSEFQGSGANVLTF
TGTGCCAGCAGTGAATTTCAGGGGTCTGGGGCCAACGTCCTGACTTTC
>TRBJ1-1|many|-|TRBV28
CASGRLAENTEAFF
TGTGCCAGCGGGCGCCTCGCTGAGAACACTGAAGCTTTCTTT
>TRBJ1-2|-|-|TRBV11-2
CASSTEVVVRARGYTF
TGTGCCAGCAGCACAGAGGTGGTGGTTAGGGCGAGGGGCTACACCTTC
>TRBJ2-5|many|TRBD2|TRBV20-1
CSALSGSRQETQYF
TGCAGTGCGCTTAGCGGGAGTAGGCAAGAGACCCAGTACTTC
>TRBJ2-5|-|-|TRBV11-1
CASSLGIGGQNQETQYF
TGTGCCAGCAGCTTAGGAATTGGAGGGCAGAATCAAGAGACCCAGTACTTC
>TRBJ2-5|many|TRBD2|TRBV5-1
CASSLASGGEQETQYF
TGCGCCAGCAGCTTGGCGAGCGGGGGGGAGCAAGAGACCCAGTACTTC
>TRBJ1-2|many|-|TRBV6-1
CASSQSRGGDKGYGYTF
TGTGCCAGCTCCCAGAGTCGGGGCGGCGACAAAGGCTATGGCTACACCTTC
>TRBJ1-2|many|-|TRBV2
CASSAWTANYGYTF
TGTGCCAGCAGCGCCTGGACAGCCAACTATGGCTACACCTTC